This section outlines one T cell receptor beta chain sequence together with its context. What it binds is unknown. V dropped 6 bases and J dropped 7 bases, with 16 bases sitting between them. Germline V gene sequence: CDR1 MNHEY, CDR2 SVGAGI. The CDR3 runs 13 residues. It was into CD45RA+ naive and CD45RA-negative memory subsets that the CD4+ cells were split. Clones were sequenced by immunoSEQ multiplex PCR, and TCRdb holds only the in-frame ones, with some missing. The sample has millions of clones; 85% to 95% are singletons. These data are taken from a study of shared clonotypes between healthy human individuals. Study observations and caveats: Rarefaction curves obtained for sorted subsets showed sequencing incomplete despite large depth. Clonotype sharing across a few donors was observed for around 4.8% of naive CD4 clonotypes.

The source of this sequence is a man aged 18 to 30 in good health. Some clones in this sample may be carry-over from other donors' samples. V usage is TRBV6-5 and J usage is TRBJ2-7, with a weak D call TRBD2 (6 bases). The specimen was naive CD4+ T cells from PBMCs. The subset is: CD45RA+ positively selected. The CDR3 region has the DNA TGTGCCAGCAGGACACCCGTGCTAGCGGAGCAGTACTTC. Residues: CASRTPVLAEQYF.